This TCR beta chain is from a study of cytomegalovirus exposure and HLA in healthy donors. Primers included in the PCR were 60 Vbeta and 13 Jbeta primers. Assay: immunoSEQ multiplex PCR; the TCRdb copy retains only in-frame clones and omits some. This table holds some 140,000 clones, 80% found once. Germline values: CDR1 SEHNR, CDR2 FQNEAQ (reference sequence). The ends lost 5 bases at V and 13 bases at J; junction bases unmatched: 6. The CDR3 spans 12 residues. Study results and limitations: Fewer N-insertions (relative to the roughly 630-donor mean) were reportedly seen in an Asian-associated ancestry cluster in a later analysis. According to the study, roughly 160 TCR beta chains were cytomegalovirus-associated. A link between a missense DCLRE1C variant and TCR beta V- and J-gene trimming emerged from a later analysis.

As regards this clone: Its cognate antigen is unknown.

The material sequenced was PBMCs. The sequence was obtained from a man aged 25-45 years in good health and CMV-seronegative. The V call is TRBV7-9, the J call TRBJ2-1; 9 bases are shared with TRBD1. This CDR3 is CASSPGQGGQFF. The CDR3 DNA follows: TGTGCCAGCAGCCCGGGACAGGGAGGTCAGTTCTTC.